This T cell receptor (beta chain) was recorded in a study of blood T cell repertoires in COVID-19 (dated by TCRdb to 2019 to 2021). About the investigation overall: Samples covering the acute and convalescent phases of COVID-19 were provided by collaborators in the United States, Italy and Spain. Deeply sampled blood TCRbeta repertoires from subjects exposed to, actively infected with, or recovered from COVID-19 were included in the dataset. The material from the prospective study consisted of cDNA or gDNA derived from T cells, B-cell-depleted T cells, or PBMCs. The samples were drawn from the first 160 participants of the ongoing ImmuneRACE study and from under 1,500 subjects provided by 6 global collaborators. A freely available public database, intended as a resource for researchers studying the immune response to SARS-CoV-2, is where the repertoires were released. Nearly every sample came with metadata listing a de-identified subject ID, COVID-19 status, age in years and sex. HLA class I and class II types, where available, came from metadata supplied by the sample provider rather than from assay-based typing. What the authors observed across the whole study: Clinical and demographic metadata were provided uncurated, with the amount varying by source and participant.

The immunoSEQ Assay, a bias-controlled multiplex PCR, was used to amplify TCRbeta CDR3 regions from genomic DNA. Regarding the original processing steps: The number of nucleated cells in each sample was estimated from the amplification of reference gene primers within the assay. To quantify the absolute abundance of each unique TCRbeta CDR3 rearrangement, sequence reads were collapsed and filtered. Productive Simpson clonality was computed per sample as the square root of Simpson's diversity index over productive rearrangements. Sourced from immuneACCESS, this table was stored by TCRdb with only in-frame sequences that have V and J called. A share of the clones is absent; for the studies checked, an unresolved V gene accounts for under half, and the remainder has no known explanation. V, J and clone size reflect that table, while D and trimming were determined from the DNA. Here the sample has tens of thousands of clones; 85% to 90% occur a single time. Clones ranked in the top ten supply 14% of the sample.

Including cysteine and phenylalanine, the CDR3 has 15 amino acids. Only CDR3 DNA is held: 45 bases, read in frame from base 1. Per the germline V gene, MNHEY is the CDR1 and SVGAGI is the CDR2. V loses 7 bases, J loses 0 bases, and the germline ends lie 15 bases apart. Whole blood was collected in K2EDTA tubes by collaborating institutions according to the institutions' own protocols. For TCRbeta analysis, collaborator samples were shipped as frozen whole blood, as isolated PBMCs, or as DNA extracted from either sample type. As regards this clone: Its antigen is not yet known. No base qualities exist here, and no much larger clone lies one base off it.

This TCR was recovered from a human donor in a cohort sampled during active COVID-19. The sequence is built from TRBV6-5 and TRBJ1-1; TRBD1 is a possible D gene, resting on 5 matching bases. The sequenced material came from peripheral blood. CDR3 protein: CASMGEAGMNTEAFF. In nucleotide form, the sequence is TGTGCCAGCATGGGGGAGGCAGGTATGAACACTGAAGCTTTCTTT.